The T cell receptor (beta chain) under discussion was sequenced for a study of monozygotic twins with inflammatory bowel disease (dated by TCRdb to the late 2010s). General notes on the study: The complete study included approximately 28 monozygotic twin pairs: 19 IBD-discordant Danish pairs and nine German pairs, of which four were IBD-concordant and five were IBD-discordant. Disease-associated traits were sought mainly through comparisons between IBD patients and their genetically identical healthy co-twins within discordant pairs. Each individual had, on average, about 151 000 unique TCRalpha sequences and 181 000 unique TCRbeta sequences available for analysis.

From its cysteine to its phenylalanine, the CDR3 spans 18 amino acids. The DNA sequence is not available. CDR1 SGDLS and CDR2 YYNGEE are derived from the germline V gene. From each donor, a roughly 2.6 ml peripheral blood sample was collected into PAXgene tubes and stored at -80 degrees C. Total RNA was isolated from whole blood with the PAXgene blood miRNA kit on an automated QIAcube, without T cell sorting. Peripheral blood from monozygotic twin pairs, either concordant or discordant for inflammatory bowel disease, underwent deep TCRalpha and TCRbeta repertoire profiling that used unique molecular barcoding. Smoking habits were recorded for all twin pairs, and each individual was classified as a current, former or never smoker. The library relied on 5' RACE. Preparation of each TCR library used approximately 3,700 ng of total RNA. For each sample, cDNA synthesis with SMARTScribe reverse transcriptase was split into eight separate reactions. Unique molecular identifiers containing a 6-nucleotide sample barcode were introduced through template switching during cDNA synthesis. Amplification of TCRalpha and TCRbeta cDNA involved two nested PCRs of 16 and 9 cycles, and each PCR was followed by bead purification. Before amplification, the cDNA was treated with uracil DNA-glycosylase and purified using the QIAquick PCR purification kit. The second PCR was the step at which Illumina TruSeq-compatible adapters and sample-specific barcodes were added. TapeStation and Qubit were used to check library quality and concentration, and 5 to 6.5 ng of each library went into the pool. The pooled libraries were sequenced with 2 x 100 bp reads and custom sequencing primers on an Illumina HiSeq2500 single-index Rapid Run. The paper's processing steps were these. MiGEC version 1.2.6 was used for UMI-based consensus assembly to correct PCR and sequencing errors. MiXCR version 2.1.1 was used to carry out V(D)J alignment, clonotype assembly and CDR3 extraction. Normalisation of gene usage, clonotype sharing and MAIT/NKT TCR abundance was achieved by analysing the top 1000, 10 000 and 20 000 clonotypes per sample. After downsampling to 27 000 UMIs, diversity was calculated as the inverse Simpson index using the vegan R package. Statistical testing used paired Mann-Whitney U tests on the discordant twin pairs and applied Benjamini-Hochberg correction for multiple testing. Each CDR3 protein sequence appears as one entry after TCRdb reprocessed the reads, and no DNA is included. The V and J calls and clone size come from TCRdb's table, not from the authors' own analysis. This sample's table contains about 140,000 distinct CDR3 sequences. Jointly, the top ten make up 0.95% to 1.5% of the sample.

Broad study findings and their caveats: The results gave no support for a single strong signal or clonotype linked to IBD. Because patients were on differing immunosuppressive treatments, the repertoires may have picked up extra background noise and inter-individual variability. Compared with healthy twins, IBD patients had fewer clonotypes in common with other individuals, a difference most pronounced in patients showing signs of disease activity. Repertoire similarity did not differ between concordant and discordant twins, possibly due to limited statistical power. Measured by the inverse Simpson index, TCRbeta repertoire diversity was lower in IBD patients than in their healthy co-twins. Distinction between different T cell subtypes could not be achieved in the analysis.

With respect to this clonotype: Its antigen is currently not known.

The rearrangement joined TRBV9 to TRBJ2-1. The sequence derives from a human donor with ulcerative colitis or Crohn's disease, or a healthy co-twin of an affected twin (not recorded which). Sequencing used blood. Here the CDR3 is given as CASSVATPRPILVDEQFF. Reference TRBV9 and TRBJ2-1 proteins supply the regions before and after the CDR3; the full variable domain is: DSGVTQTPKHLITATGQRVTLRCSPRSGDLSVYWYQQSLDQGLQFLIQYYNGEERAKGNILERFSAQQFPDLHSELNLSSLELGDSALYFCASSVATPRPILVDEQFFGPGTRLTVL.